The 5 T cell receptor beta chains below were found in one sample sequenced in a study of blood T cell repertoires in COVID-19. Only in-frame clones appear in the TCRdb table, and some are missing; sequencing was by immunoSEQ multiplex PCR. The sample has some 360,000 clones, 85% to 90% seen once. Source material: PBMCs or T cells enriched from blood (not recorded which). These receptors came from a woman aged 25 to 45 who had been exposed to COVID-19.

This chain uses TRBV10-2 with TRBJ2-1; D is undetermined. V lost 3 bases, J lost 1 base, and 16 bases lay in between. Germline V gives CDR1 WSHSY, CDR2 SAAADI. The CDR3 totals 17 residues. The CDR3 sequence: CASSDGVIVPSYNEQFF. CDR3 sequence (DNA): TGCGCCAGCAGTGATGGAGTAATAGTCCCGTCCTACAATGAGCAGTTCTTC.

The gene calls are TRBV5-1 and TRBJ2-1; 10 positions agree with TRBD1. There are 17 residues in the CDR3. The V and J ends lost 0 bases and 6 bases, in that order; junction bases with no gene match: 9. CDR1 is SGHRS, CDR2 YFSETQ, per germline. The CDR3 sequence: CASSLAPGTGVLNEQFF. CDR3 bases: TGCGCCAGCAGCTTGGCCCCCGGGACAGGGGTTCTCAATGAGCAGTTCTTC.

The rearrangement links TRBV13 to TRBJ1-1; the D gene is possibly TRBD1 (5 bases). The germline V gene has CDR1 PRHDT and CDR2 FYEKMQ (reference sequence). V shed 5 bases and J shed 3 bases, with 22 bases lying between them. The length of the CDR3 is 17 residues. CDR3 bases: TGTGCCAGCAGCCAACATAGCCTCAGGGTTCCAGACACTGAAGCTTTCTTT. It yields the protein CASSQHSLRVPDTEAFF.

V usage is TRBV27 and J usage is TRBJ1-2; a weak D match, TRBD1 (6 bases). CDR3 length: 12 amino acids. V shed 9 bases and J shed 8 bases, with 16 bases lying between them. The germline gives CDR1 MNHEY, CDR2 SMNVEV (reference sequence). CDR3 DNA: TGTGCCAGTGCCAGGGGCGGTAGAGGCTACACCTTC. Translating gives CASARGGRGYTF.

The sample holds one count of this clone. The chain carries TRBV9 and TRBJ1-1; D unclear. The CDR3 spans 15 residues. V was clipped by 1 base and J by 1 base, with 11 bases between them. CDR1 is SGDLS, CDR2 YYNGEE, per germline. The CDR3 here is CASSVFSGSNTEAFF. The CDR3 bases are TGTGCCAGCAGCGTATTCTCGGGATCGAACACTGAAGCTTTCTTT.